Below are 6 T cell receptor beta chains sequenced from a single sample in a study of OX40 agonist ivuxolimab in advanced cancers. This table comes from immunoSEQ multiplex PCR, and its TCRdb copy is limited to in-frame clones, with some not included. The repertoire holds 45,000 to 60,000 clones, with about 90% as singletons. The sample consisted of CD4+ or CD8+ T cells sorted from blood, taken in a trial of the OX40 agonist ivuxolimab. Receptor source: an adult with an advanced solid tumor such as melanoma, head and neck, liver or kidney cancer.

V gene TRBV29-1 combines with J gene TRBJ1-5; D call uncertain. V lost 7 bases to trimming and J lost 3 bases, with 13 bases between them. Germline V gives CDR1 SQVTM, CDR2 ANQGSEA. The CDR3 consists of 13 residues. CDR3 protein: CSAVVQSNQPQHF. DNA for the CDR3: TGCAGCGCGGTGGTCCAGTCCAATCAGCCCCAGCATTTT.

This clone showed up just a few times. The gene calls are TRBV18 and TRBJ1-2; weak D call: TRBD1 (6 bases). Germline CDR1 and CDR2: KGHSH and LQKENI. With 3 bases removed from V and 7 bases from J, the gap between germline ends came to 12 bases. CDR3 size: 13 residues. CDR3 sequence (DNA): TGTGCCAGCTCACCGTCGGGGGCAGGTGGCTACACCTTC. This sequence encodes CASSPSGAGGYTF.

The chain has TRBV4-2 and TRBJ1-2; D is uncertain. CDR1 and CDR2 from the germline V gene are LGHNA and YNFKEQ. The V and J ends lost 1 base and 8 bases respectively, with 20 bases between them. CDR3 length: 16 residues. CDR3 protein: CASSQAPGVPAGGYTF. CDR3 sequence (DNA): TGTGCCAGCAGCCAAGCCCCCGGGGTCCCGGCGGGCGGCTACACCTTC.

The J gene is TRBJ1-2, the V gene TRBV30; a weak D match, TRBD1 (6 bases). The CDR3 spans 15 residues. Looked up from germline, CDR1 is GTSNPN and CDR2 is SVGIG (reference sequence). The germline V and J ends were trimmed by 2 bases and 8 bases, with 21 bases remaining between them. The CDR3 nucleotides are TGTGCCTGGAGTCCCGGCAGGGGTTATACGGGAGGCTACACCTTC. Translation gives CAWSPGRGYTGGYTF.

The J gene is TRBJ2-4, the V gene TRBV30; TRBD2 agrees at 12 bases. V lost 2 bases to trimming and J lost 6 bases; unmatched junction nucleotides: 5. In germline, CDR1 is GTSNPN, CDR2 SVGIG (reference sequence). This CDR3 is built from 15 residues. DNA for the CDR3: TGTGCCTGGAGTATTGGACTAGCGGGGACAAACATTCAGTACTTC. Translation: CAWSIGLAGTNIQYF.

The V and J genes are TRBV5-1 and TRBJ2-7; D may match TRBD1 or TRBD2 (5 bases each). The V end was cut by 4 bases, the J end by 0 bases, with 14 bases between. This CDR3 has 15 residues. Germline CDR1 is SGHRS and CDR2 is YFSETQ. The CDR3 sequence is CASSATGTGSYEQYF. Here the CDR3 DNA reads TGCGCCAGCAGCGCAACCGGGACGGGCTCCTACGAGCAGTACTTC.